This TCR beta chain was recorded in a study of PD-L1 blockade in urothelial cancer (dated by TCRdb to between 2016 and 2019). With regard to the full study: Therapy was started around 2014 for all patients, and atezolizumab 1,200 mg was administered intravenously every 3 weeks. Blood samples yielded a median of roughly 140,000 T cells and more than 80,000 unique TCRs, with median clonality approximately 0.08. Pretreatment blood TCR-seq was available for under 35 patients, at least one posttreatment blood collection was obtained for approximately 25 patients, and tumor TCR-seq was available for approximately 25 patients. Pretreatment tumor samples and matched peripheral blood, collected serially before and after atezolizumab treatment, underwent TCR sequencing. Progression-free survival longer than 6 months counted as durable clinical benefit, and TCR features were additionally tested against both progression-free and overall survival. Whole exome sequencing and RNA sequencing of pretreatment tumors were performed alongside TCR sequencing in the same patients. Blood samples were analyzed 3 weeks after the start of treatment (second dose) and 6 weeks after the start of treatment. About 90% of the roughly 29 patients were males with bladder-origin urothelial cancer, and about 65% of the roughly 30 reported a prior smoking history. Fewer than ten patients reached durable clinical benefit, while roughly 22 patients did not. An ECOG performance status of 0 or 1 was recorded for the patients, and 0 to 3 prior chemotherapy regimens had been received by the patients. Somatic, immune and clinical correlates of response to PD-L1 blockade with atezolizumab in urothelial cancer were the focus of an exploratory multi-omic analysis.

A few counts support this clone. The antigen it binds to is not known. Base qualities are not recorded, but no much larger clone differs from it by a single base. CDR1 and CDR2 were assigned from the germline V gene as SNHLY and FYNNEI. Germline trimming: 6 bases from V, 0 bases from J; junction bases outside gene matches: 5. There are 15 amino acids in the CDR3, from cysteine to phenylalanine inclusive. Left in the record is the CDR3 DNA by itself, 45 bases read in frame from the first base. To estimate absolute template abundance from read counts, synthetic TCR analog templates were spiked into each PCR. Using the immunoSEQ assay, TCRbeta CDR3 regions were amplified from genomic DNA with bias-controlled V and J gene primers. Sequencing of rearranged TCRbeta segments was done at approximately 20X coverage. The original methods were these. Sequencing errors were corrected by clustering and CDR3s were annotated against IMGT to assign V, D and J genes. Downstream analyses used only productive TCRbeta rearrangements, leaving out any out-of-frame or stop-codon sequences. Clonality was calculated as one minus the Shannon entropy normalized by the log of the number of unique productive sequences. Clones differing between time points or between blood and tumor were identified by Fisher's exact test with Benjamini-Hochberg correction at adjusted p below 0.01. The clones in this table, taken by TCRdb from immuneACCESS, are in-frame only. Not every clone is retained; where verified, under half of the shortfall comes from an unresolved V gene, and the cause of the rest is unknown. The DNA was the basis for D and trimming; V, J and clone size are from that table. The sample table records tens of thousands of clones; more than 80% of these occur just once. Around 1.5% of the sample goes to the ten largest clones.

The time point label of this sample denotes: pretreatment peripheral blood. The cohort comprised 25 to 30 patients with locally advanced or metastatic urothelial carcinoma treated at Memorial Sloan Kettering on a trial protocol. Peripheral blood mononuclear cells were collected pretreatment and during treatment, with between 1 and 8 total time points obtained per patient. The Qiagen DNeasy Blood extraction kit was used to purify genomic DNA from total PBMCs and tumor samples. Collected pretreatment and during treatment, PBMCs were isolated and stored as previously described. General study outcomes and caveats: Improved progression-free and overall survival was found to be associated with pretreatment peripheral blood TCR clonality below the median. Greater expansion of tumor-associated TCR clones in peripheral blood 3 weeks after the start of treatment was observed in patients with durable benefit (n of about 20, p = 0.022). Because the sample size was small (n of about 30) and many exploratory analyses were performed, the results are intended to be hypothesis-generating.

Recombination connected TRBV2 to TRBJ2-1, and TRBD1 matches 7 of the central bases. The sequenced sample was PBMCs, obtained around atezolizumab (anti-PD-L1) treatment. This receptor was taken from a man aged 70-80 years with urothelial cancer. The nucleotide sequence is given as TGTGCCAGCAGCCCGGGACAGAGCTCCTACAATGAGCAGTTCTTC. Its translation is CASSPGQSSYNEQFF.